One and the same sample provided the 25 T cell receptor beta chains below, sequenced in a study of blood T cell repertoires in COVID-19. Repertoires were generated with immunoSEQ multiplex PCR, while TCRdb's copy carries only in-frame clones and drops some. Found here are roughly 200,000 clones, approximately 87% of them singletons; the top ten hold 15% to 20%. Material for sequencing was peripheral blood. These receptors were obtained from a person between 70 and 80 years old with COVID-19, enrolled during active disease.

This clone was seen just once. V is TRBV10-3 and J is TRBJ1-1, with 7 bases lining up with TRBD1. Trimming cost V 6 bases and J 7 bases; bases outside gene matches: 5. CDR1 ENHRY and CDR2 SYGVKD come from the germline V gene. This CDR3 has 12 residues. CDR3 region: CAISGTAGEAFF. CDR3 sequence (DNA): TGTGCCATCAGCGGGACAGCGGGTGAAGCTTTCTTT.

The V gene is TRBV19, the J gene TRBJ2-7; 8 bases map to TRBD1. Germline CDR1 and CDR2: LNHDA and SQIVND (reference sequence). V was clipped by 2 bases and J by 1 base; unmatched bases: 10. The CDR3 is made up of 17 amino acids. The CDR3 is CASSIRTGTGLSYEQYF. The CDR3 DNA reads TGTGCCAGTAGTATACGCACCGGGACAGGCCTTTCCTACGAGCAGTACTTC.

This clone occurred a few times. The chain recombines TRBV10-3 with TRBJ1-1, with TRBD1 identical over 7 bases. V trimming: 10 bases; J trimming: 7 bases; junction bases outside the gene matches: 12. CDR1 is ENHRY, CDR2 SYGVKD, per germline. This CDR3 spans 13 amino acids. CDR3: CATRPGQSLEAFF. The CDR3 DNA reads as TGTGCCACCCGTCCGGGACAGTCACTTGAAGCTTTCTTT.

The chain has TRBV7-2 and TRBJ1-2; TRBD1 matches at 11 bases. V was clipped by 6 bases and J by 4 bases; unmatched bases: 4. CDR3 length: 14 amino acids. Germline V gene lookup returns CDR1 SGHTA and CDR2 FQGNSA. CDR3 loop: CASSPGQGAYGYTF. The CDR3 bases are TGTGCCAGCAGTCCTGGACAGGGGGCCTATGGCTACACCTTC. Together with reference TRBV7-2 and TRBJ1-2, the CDR3 gives the full variable domain: GAGVSQSPSNKVTEKGKDVELRCDPISGHTALYWYRQSLGQGLEFLIYFQGNSAPDKSGLPSDRFSAERTGGSVSTLTIQRTQQEDSAVYLCASSPGQGAYGYTFGSGTRLTVV.

The genes are TRBV2 and TRBJ2-7; no reliable D call. Per germline, CDR1 SNHLY and CDR2 FYNNEI. The CDR3 runs 12 residues. The V gene lost 4 bases and the J gene lost 3 bases, with 7 bases spanning the gap. The CDR3 reads CASSVYFYEQYF. CDR3 DNA: TGTGCCAGCAGTGTTTACTTCTACGAGCAGTACTTC.

The genes are TRBV7-3 and TRBJ1-2, with D possibly being TRBD1 (5 bases). The CDR3 sequence is 13 residues long. Germline CDR1 and CDR2: SGHTA and FQGTGA. The ends were cut back, 2 bases at V and 8 bases at J, with 12 bases in the middle. CDR3 sequence reads: CASSLAGLRGYTF. CDR3 bases: TGTGCCAGCAGCTTAGCGGGGCTGAGGGGCTACACCTTC.

This clone was picked up one time. This rearrangement joins TRBV19 to TRBJ2-7; 11 bases agree with TRBD2. This CDR3 has 15 residues. The trim removed 8 bases at V and 2 bases at J, leaving 8 bases unmatched. Germline V gene sequence: CDR1 LNHDA, CDR2 SQIVND (reference sequence). The CDR3 here is CASSPGTSGAYEQYF. The CDR3 DNA sequence: TGTGCCAGTTCTCCCGGGACTAGCGGTGCCTACGAGCAGTACTTC.

This chain uses TRBV5-6 with TRBJ2-6, with TRBD1 identical over 7 bases. J lost 6 bases, V lost 2 bases, and 5 bases had no gene match. The germline V gene has CDR1 SGHDT and CDR2 YYEEEE. The CDR3 is made up of 15 amino acids. The CDR3 here is CASSFSDRVANVLTF. The CDR3 region has the DNA TGTGCCAGCAGCTTTAGTGACAGGGTGGCCAACGTCCTGACTTTC. Complete variable domain (other parts from reference TRBV5-6 and TRBJ2-6): DAGVTQSPTHLIKTRGQQVTLRCSPKSGHDTVSWYQQALGQGPQFIFQYYEEEERQRGNFPDRFSGHQFPNYSSELNVNALLLGDSALYLCASSFSDRVANVLTFGAGSRLTVL.

The rearrangement links TRBV19 to TRBJ1-2; 11 bases map to TRBD1. CDR1 is LNHDA and CDR2 is SQIVND in the germline V gene (reference sequence). CDR3 length equals 15 residues. V lost 5 bases and J lost 2; bases outside the gene matches: 4. The CDR3 nucleotides are TGTGCCAGTAGTCCAAGGACAGGGGGCAACTATGGCTACACCTTC. This codes for CASSPRTGGNYGYTF.

This chain uses TRBV19 with TRBJ2-7; TRBD1 matches at 8 bases. The V gene's germline CDR1 is LNHDA and CDR2 SQIVND (reference sequence). The CDR3 spans 14 residues. Trimming took 6 bases from V and 2 from J; bases not matched to a gene: 6. Written as DNA, the CDR3 is TGTGCCAGTAGCGGACAGGGACGCGCCTACGAGCAGTACTTC. It specifies CASSGQGRAYEQYF.

This sequence joins TRBV9 and TRBJ2-7; 8 nucleotides match TRBD1. This CDR3 has 14 amino acids. J gave up 4 bases and V 4 bases, and 7 bases lay outside the gene matches. Germline V gene sequence: CDR1 SGDLS, CDR2 YYNGEE. The DNA for the CDR3 is TGTGCCAGCAGCATCCACGGGACAGGATACGAGCAGTACTTC. It translates to CASSIHGTGYEQYF.

V and J are TRBV6-5 and TRBJ1-5; unclear D gene. V lost 8 bases and J lost 0, with 14 bases in between. Germline loops: CDR1 MNHEY, CDR2 SVGAGI. The CDR3 spans 15 residues. CDR3 nucleotide sequence: TGTGCCAGCTGGTTGGCGGCCGATAGCAATCAGCCCCAGCATTTT. It codes for CASWLAADSNQPQHF.

The genes are TRBV4-3 and TRBJ2-3, with 11 nucleotides matching TRBD2. The CDR3 length is 17 residues. Losses at the gene ends were 2 bases for V and 0 bases for J; bases not matched to a gene: 4. Germline CDR1 is LGHNA and CDR2 is YSLEER. This chain's CDR3 is CASSQTSGGASTDTQYF. The CDR3 nucleotides read TGCGCCAGCAGCCAAACTAGCGGGGGAGCTAGCACAGATACGCAGTATTTT.

The V gene is TRBV5-6, the J gene TRBJ2-5; D is perhaps TRBD1 (6 bases). This CDR3 has 15 residues. Per germline, CDR1 SGHDT and CDR2 YYEEEE. The V and J ends lost 0 bases and 5 bases respectively, with 14 bases between them. The CDR3 spells CASSLAEDSLETQYF. As DNA, the CDR3 is TGTGCCAGCAGCTTGGCCGAGGACAGCCTGGAGACCCAGTACTTC.

The CDR3 nucleotides read TGTGCCAGCTCACCACCAGTCAGGGCCACTGAAGCTTTCTTT. This sequence encodes CASSPPVRATEAFF. The chain couples TRBV18 to TRBJ1-1, with a possible D match to TRBD1 (5 bases). Trimming left V 0 bases short and J 4 bases short, with 9 bases between. Germline assignment: CDR1 KGHSH and CDR2 LQKENI. This CDR3 comprises 14 residues.

The chain combines TRBV27 with TRBJ1-5, with D possibly TRBD1 on 5 matching bases. CDR3 length: 14 amino acids. CDR1 is MNHEY and CDR2 is SMNVEV in the germline V gene (reference sequence). Trimming took 6 bases from V and 0 from J, leaving 9 bases between them. CDR3 nucleotide sequence: TGTGCCAGCAGAGACAGTCTTAGCAATCAGCCCCAGCATTTT. It is translated as CASRDSLSNQPQHF.

The chain combines TRBV27 with TRBJ1-1; 9 bases agree with TRBD1. With 2 bases clipped from V and 4 bases from J, the junction kept 11 bases outside the gene matches. The CDR3 contains 17 residues. Germline V gene sequence: CDR1 MNHEY, CDR2 SMNVEV (reference sequence). The CDR3 here is CASSLVLTGGYGTEAFF. DNA of the CDR3: TGTGCCAGCAGTTTAGTTCTGACAGGGGGGTATGGCACTGAAGCTTTCTTT.

A single count supports this clone. V and J are TRBV6-6 and TRBJ1-3; D ambiguous. The CDR3 is 11 residues long. V lost 8 bases and J lost 2, with 4 bases in between. Germline V gene sequence: CDR1 MNHNY, CDR2 SVGAGI (reference sequence). The CDR3 DNA reads TGTGCCAGCTTCGCTGGAAACACCATATATTTT. This sequence encodes CASFAGNTIYF.

The chain uses TRBV6-2 or TRBV6-3 and TRBJ2-7; 8 bases agree with TRBD1. CDR1 and CDR2 (germline): MNHEY, SVGEGT. CDR3 size: 14 residues. J lost 1 base, V lost 5 bases, and 4 bases had no gene match. The CDR3, as DNA: TGTGCCAGCAGTCGGACAGGGTCGTCCTACGAGCAGTACTTC. This codes for CASSRTGSSYEQYF.

The chain links TRBV27 to TRBJ1-2; perhaps TRBD1 as D (6 bases). Germline CDR1 and CDR2: MNHEY and SMNVEV (reference sequence). V was cut by 3 bases and J by 8 bases, with 22 bases left in between. The CDR3 contains 16 residues. Written as DNA, the CDR3 is TGTGCCAGCAGTTTCCGACCCGGACAGCTAAATATGGGCTACACCTTC. Translated, it gives CASSFRPGQLNMGYTF.

The chain couples TRBV2 to TRBJ1-4; D is uncertain. V was cut by 2 bases and J by 8 bases, with 3 bases left in between. CDR3 length: 11 residues. Germline CDR1 is SNHLY and CDR2 is FYNNEI. The CDR3 DNA is TGTGCCAGCAGTGAACAGGAAAAACTGTTTTTT. Translation: CASSEQEKLFF.

The chain has TRBV13 and TRBJ2-7; 11 bases line up with TRBD2. This CDR3 region has 14 residues. The ends lost 5 bases at V and 9 bases at J; junction bases unmatched: 9. Germline V CDR1 and CDR2: PRHDT, FYEKMQ (reference sequence). CDR3 in DNA: TGTGCCAGCAGCCTTTCCGGGACTAGCGGATTGCAGTACTTC. It yields the protein CASSLSGTSGLQYF.

The chain links TRBV6-5 to TRBJ2-3; D is unclear. Germline assignment: CDR1 MNHEY and CDR2 SVGAGI. This CDR3 contains 15 residues. Trimming pared 0 bases from V and 4 bases from J, leaving 11 bases between. The CDR3 nucleotides read TGTGCCAGCAGTTACTCCCTACTACCCGCAGATACGCAGTATTTT. Translated, it gives CASSYSLLPADTQYF.

The sample holds a few counts of this clone. This chain connects TRBV2 to TRBJ1-2; 7 bases are shared with TRBD1. The CDR3 is 15 residues long. From germline, CDR1 is SNHLY and CDR2 FYNNEI. Unmatched junction bases numbered 7, after V lost 4 bases and J lost 2 bases. CDR3 bases: TGTGCCAGCAGTGTACCCAGGGGGGTGAACTATGGCTACACCTTC. Its translation: CASSVPRGVNYGYTF.

V usage is TRBV11-2 and J usage is TRBJ2-1; maybe TRBD1 (6 bases). Germline assignment: CDR1 SGHAT and CDR2 FQNNGV. CDR3 length: 14 amino acids. Trimming cost V 5 bases and J 4 bases, with 12 bases left between them. This CDR3 reads CASSPGTIYNEQFF. The CDR3 DNA sequence: TGTGCCAGCAGCCCCGGGACAATTTACAATGAGCAGTTCTTC.